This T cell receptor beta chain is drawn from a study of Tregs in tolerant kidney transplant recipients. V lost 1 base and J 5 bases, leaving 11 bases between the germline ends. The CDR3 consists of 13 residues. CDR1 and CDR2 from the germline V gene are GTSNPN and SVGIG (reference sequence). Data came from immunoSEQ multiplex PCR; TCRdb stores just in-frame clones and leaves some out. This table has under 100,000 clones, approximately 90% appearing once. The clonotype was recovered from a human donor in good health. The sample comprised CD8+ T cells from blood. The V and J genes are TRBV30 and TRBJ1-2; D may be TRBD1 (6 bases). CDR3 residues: CAWSAGGAYGYTF. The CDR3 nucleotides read TGTGCCTGGAGTGCGGGGGGCGCTTATGGCTACACCTTC.